These T cell receptor beta chains were read from a single sample in a study of vaccination and CD4 T cells after COVID-19. These TCRs' antigens remain unknown. TCRdb independently ran MiXCR on the PCR reads; one entry per CDR3 protein. The repertoire includes 7,500 to 10,000 distinct CDR3 sequences, about two thirds of them detected once, and around 8.8% sits in the top ten. Sample: CD4+ T cells from blood, cultured in vitro, taken before SARS-CoV-2 vaccination. Receptor source: a human donor who had recovered from COVID-19. Each CDR3 is given with its conserved first and last residue. D genes are given only for firm matches. Some rows mark clone size as missing; the rest say once, few, many or name a class of expanded clone.

d_gene	abundance	v_gene	j_gene	CDR3nt	CDR3aa
-	once	TRBV23-1	TRBJ2-4	TGCGCCAGCAGTCGTTACCTAGCCAAAAACATTCAGTACTTC	CASSRYLAKNIQYF
-	-	TRBV10-3	TRBJ1-1	TGTGCCATCCGACTGGACAGTAGCACTGAAGCTTTCTTT	CAIRLDSSTEAFF
-	once	TRBV10-3	TRBJ1-2	TGTGCCTCCGCAGTGGGAGACGGCTATGGCTACACCTTC	CASAVGDGYGYTF
TRBD2	-	TRBV6-1	TRBJ2-5	TGTGCCAGCAAATTAGCGGGAGGTGGCCAAGAGACCCAGTACTTC	CASKLAGGGQETQYF
TRBD2	few	TRBV20-1	TRBJ2-1	TGCAGTGCTCTCGGGGGGGGGAGGGCCCCGTTAGGGGAGCAGTTCTTC	CSALGGGRAPLGEQFF
TRBD1	few	TRBV20-1	TRBJ1-2	TGCAGTGCTGGAGGGACAGGGGTTCGTGGTAGCTACACCTTC	CSAGGTGVRGSYTF
TRBD2	-	TRBV6-1	TRBJ2-7	TGTGCCAGCAGTGTGGTAGCGGGAAGGACCTACGAGCAGTACTTC	CASSVVAGRTYEQYF
TRBD1	-	TRBV20-1	TRBJ1-3	TGCAGTGCTAGAGATCCGGGACAGGGGTCTTATTCTGGAAACACCATATATTTT	CSARDPGQGSYSGNTIYF
-	-	TRBV27	TRBJ2-1	TGTGCCAGCACTACCGGGGACCTCTACAATGAGCAGTTCTTC	CASTTGDLYNEQFF
-	-	TRBV6-9	TRBJ1-3	TGTGCCAGCTGGGGATGGAACTCTGGAAACACCATATATTTT	CASWGWNSGNTIYF
TRBD1	-	TRBV20-1	TRBJ2-5	TGCAGTGCTCCTGACACTGGACAGGGTGACGTGGGGACCCAGTACTTC	CSAPDTGQGDVGTQYF
-	-	TRBV6-1	TRBJ1-3	TGTGCCAGCCGGTCAGTGGACTCTGGAAACACCATATATTTT	CASRSVDSGNTIYF
-	-	TRBV12-3/TRBV12-4	TRBJ1-1	TGTGCCACCAAACAGGACACTGAAGCTTTCTTT	CATKQDTEAFF
TRBD1	few	TRBV20-1	TRBJ1-6	TGCAGTCCGGACAGGGGTAATTCACCCCTCCACTTT	CSPDRGNSPLHF
TRBD1	-	TRBV18	TRBJ2-3	TGTGCCAGCTCGACCGGGACAGGGAGGACAGATACGCAGTATTTT	CASSTGTGRTDTQYF
TRBD2	-	TRBV15	TRBJ2-7	TGTGCCACCAGCAGAAGCATGACTTCTAGCGGGAGGCGGGAGCAGTACTTC	CATSRSMTSSGRREQYF
-	-	TRBV12-3/TRBV12-4	TRBJ2-1	TGTGCCAGCAGTGGATGGGACTCCTACAATGAGCAGTTCTTC	CASSGWDSYNEQFF
-	-	TRBV2	TRBJ1-2	TGTGCCAGCAGTCCAAATAACTATGGCTACACCTTC	CASSPNNYGYTF
TRBD1	-	TRBV20-1	TRBJ1-5	TGCAGTGCCACCCAGGGGGTTAGCAATCAGCCCCAGCATTTT	CSATQGVSNQPQHF
TRBD2	-	TRBV7-3	TRBJ2-2	TGTGCCAGCAGCTTAAGGCGGGGGTACGGGGAGCTGTTTTTT	CASSLRRGYGELFF
-	-	TRBV6-1	TRBJ1-1	TGTGCCAGCAAGGGGGACAACATGAACACTGAAGCTTTCTTT	CASKGDNMNTEAFF
-	-	TRBV19	TRBJ2-2	TGTGCCAGTCGTCGGGAGCCCGGGGAGCTGTTTTTT	CASRREPGELFF
TRBD2	few	TRBV27	TRBJ2-3	TGTGCCAGCAGTACCGGGACTAGCGGGAAGGGTACGCAGTATTTT	CASSTGTSGKGTQYF
TRBD1	few	TRBV6-1	TRBJ1-5	TGTGCCAGCGGGGGACAGGGGATCAATCAGCCCCAGCATTTT	CASGGQGINQPQHF
TRBD1	-	TRBV20-1	TRBJ2-3	TGCAGTGCTAGAGCCCCCGGCGGACAGGGGACCACAGATACGCAGTATTTT	CSARAPGGQGTTDTQYF
-	few	TRBV7-9	TRBJ1-1	TGTGCCAGCAGCCCCAGTGCCGTGACTGAAGCTTTCTTT	CASSPSAVTEAFF
-	-	TRBV10-2	TRBJ1-5	TGCGCCAGCAGCGGGACGTCGGTAATGCCCCAGCATTTT	CASSGTSVMPQHF
-	-	TRBV7-9	TRBJ2-5	TGTGCCAGCAGCGCCGGGACACTAAGGTACCAAGAGACCCAGTACTTC	CASSAGTLRYQETQYF
-	-	TRBV20-1	TRBJ2-3	TGCAGTGCTACCACCACAGGAGCAATCACAGATACGCAGTATTTT	CSATTTGAITDTQYF
-	few	TRBV6-1	TRBJ1-1	TGTGCCAGCAGCTCCCGATCGACGGCTTTCTTT	CASSSRSTAFF
-	few	TRBV10-1	TRBJ2-2	TGCGCCAGCAGTGAGTCTGGGACCGGGGAGCTGTTTTTT	CASSESGTGELFF
-	-	TRBV7-2	TRBJ2-1	TGTGCCAGCAGCACCAAACCGCTCGCCCCGTTAAGGCCCTACAATGAGCAGTTCTTC	CASSTKPLAPLRPYNEQFF
-	-	TRBV5-8	TRBJ2-5	TGTGCCAGCACCGACTTTGTCGGTTCGTATAGCGGGACCCAGTACTTC	CASTDFVGSYSGTQYF
TRBD1	-	TRBV28	TRBJ2-4	TGTGCCAGCAGTGCCGGTAGGGGGCTTAGTACCAAAAACATTCAGTACTTC	CASSAGRGLSTKNIQYF
TRBD1	-	TRBV7-7	TRBJ2-7	TGTGCTAGCAGCTTGGGGACAGGGGTGGACGAGCAGTACTTC	CASSLGTGVDEQYF
TRBD1	-	TRBV23-1	TRBJ1-6	TGCGCCAGCAGTCCCGACTTGACAGGGGCTCAATATAATTCACCCCTCCACTTT	CASSPDLTGAQYNSPLHF
-	-	TRBV2	TRBJ1-2	TGTGCCAGCAGGGTGGAGGGCTACACCTTC	CASRVEGYTF
-	-	TRBV19	TRBJ1-2	TGTGCCAGTAGCCGAGACAAGCCTATCTATGGCTACACCTTC	CASSRDKPIYGYTF
-	-	TRBV14	TRBJ1-1	TGTGCCAGCAGCCGTCCCGGGGCATGGAACACTGAAGCTTTCTTT	CASSRPGAWNTEAFF
-	-	TRBV7-9	TRBJ1-1	TGTGCCAGCAGTCTCCAGGGTGTCCTCACCAGTTACACTGAAGCTTTCTTT	CASSLQGVLTSYTEAFF
-	once	TRBV20-1	TRBJ2-1	TGCAGTGCTAACGTGTACAATGAGCAGTTCTTC	CSANVYNEQFF
-	-	TRBV20-1	TRBJ2-7	TGCAGTGCTACCTCCCTTAGGGACCCCTCCTACGAGCAGTACTTC	CSATSLRDPSYEQYF
-	once	TRBV10-3	TRBJ1-3	TGTGCCATCAGGGGATTCGGGGATCCTGGAAACACCATATATTTT	CAIRGFGDPGNTIYF
-	-	TRBV28	TRBJ2-7	TGTGCCAGCAGTTCTGTGCGGGGGCTATCGTTTCTCGAGCAGTACTTC	CASSSVRGLSFLEQYF
-	-	TRBV19	TRBJ1-1	TGTGCCAGTAGTATGGCTGGGGTCCCTGAAGCTTTCTTT	CASSMAGVPEAFF
-	-	TRBV20-1	TRBJ1-5	TGCAGTGCTAGCCCCTCGGATTTTTCCAGGGGTATCAGGCCCCAGCATTTT	CSASPSDFSRGIRPQHF
-	-	TRBV7-6	TRBJ1-6	TGTGCCAGCAAGGTCGGGCCGGGGGATTCACCCCTCCACTTT	CASKVGPGDSPLHF
-	-	TRBV6-1	TRBJ1-2	TGTGCCAGCAGTGAAATCGGCGGGGGCTATGGCTACACCTTC	CASSEIGGGYGYTF
TRBD2	-	TRBV20-1	TRBJ2-4	TGCAGTGCTAGAGATGGGCTAGCGGGGGTAGCCAAAAACATTCAGTACTTC	CSARDGLAGVAKNIQYF
TRBD2	-	TRBV20-1	TRBJ2-5	TGCAGTGCTAGAAGGCTAGCGGGAGGGATTAGCAGGGAGACCCAGTACTTC	CSARRLAGGISRETQYF
TRBD1	few	TRBV20-1	TRBJ1-1	TGCAGTGCTAGAACAGGGGGGAGTGAAGCTTTCTTT	CSARTGGSEAFF
TRBD2	-	TRBV6-1	TRBJ2-5	TGTGCCAGCAGTGACGGGGGGTCCCAAGAGACCCAGTACTTC	CASSDGGSQETQYF
-	few	TRBV2	TRBJ1-2	TGTGCCGGCTCACAGGGCATTGCTGGCTACACCTTC	CAGSQGIAGYTF
-	-	TRBV28	TRBJ2-4	TGTGCCAGCAGTGAGGAGCGAACCAAAAACATTCAGTACTTC	CASSEERTKNIQYF
TRBD2	-	TRBV20-1	TRBJ2-7	TGCAGTGCTCAATCCGGGACTAGCGGGGAGTTGTTCAGTGGGCAGTACTTC	CSAQSGTSGELFSGQYF